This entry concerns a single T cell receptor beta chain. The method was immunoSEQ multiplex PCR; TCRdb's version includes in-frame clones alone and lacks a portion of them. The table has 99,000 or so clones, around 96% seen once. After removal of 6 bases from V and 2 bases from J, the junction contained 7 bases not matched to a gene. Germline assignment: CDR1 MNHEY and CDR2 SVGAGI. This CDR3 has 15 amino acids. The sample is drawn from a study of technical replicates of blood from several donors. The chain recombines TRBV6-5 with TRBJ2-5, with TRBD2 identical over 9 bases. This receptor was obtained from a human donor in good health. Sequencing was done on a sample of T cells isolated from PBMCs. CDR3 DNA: TGTGCCAGCAGCTGGCGGGAGGGGCCTCAAGAGACCCAGTACTTC. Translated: CASSWREGPQETQYF.